This T cell receptor beta chain was found in a study of T-cell reconstitution after alpha-beta-depleted transplantation in children. With 5 bases clipped from V and 4 bases from J, the junction kept 7 bases outside the gene matches. The length of the CDR3 is 14 residues. Construction of the TCRbeta library involved unique molecular identifiers. TCRdb used MiXCR to reprocess the PCR reads, holding one entry per CDR3 protein. The profile covers approximately 91,000 distinct CDR3 sequences, with roughly 8% appearing a single time and under 8% taken by the ten largest. This clonotype was detected many times.

Specimen: PBMCs from the stem cell graft donor, collected from the stem cell graft. This chain connects TRBV12-3 or TRBV12-4 to TRBJ2-5; TRBD2 agrees at 7 bases. This clonotype was sampled from a human donor who donated a stem cell graft to a child with congenital amegakaryocytic thrombocytopenia. For the CDR3, the DNA is TGTGCCAGCAGTCCGGGACTATCTATAGAGACCCAGTACTTC. Residues: CASSPGLSIETQYF.